Listed here are 15 T cell receptor beta chains from one sample, sequenced in a study of beta chain features in type 1 diabetes. The entirety of the isolated RNA underwent reverse transcription, so expressed TCRB transcripts were sequenced. Clones were read by immunoSEQ multiplex PCR, and TCRdb kept only the in-frame ones, dropping some. The sample has a few hundred thousand clones, 8.5% to 10% seen once. Broader study findings: Moderate yet significant TCRB CDR3 shortening was seen in Type 1 diabetes patients in all four CD4+ subsets.

These receptors' antigens are unknown. The sequenced material came from central memory CD4+ T cells from blood. The source is a man aged 30 to 39 with type 1 diabetes.

The J gene is TRBJ2-3, the V gene TRBV7-2, with 11 bases matching TRBD2. The V and J ends lost 5 bases and 2 bases, in that order; junction bases with no gene match: 15. The CDR3 totals 19 residues. The germline gives CDR1 SGHTA, CDR2 FQGNSA. In DNA, the CDR3 is TGTGCCAGCAGCCGTCAGCCACAGACGGGACTAGCGGACACAGATACGCAGTATTTT. Amino acids: CASSRQPQTGLADTDTQYF.

The chain links TRBV5-6 to TRBJ1-1, with D unclear. The CDR3 runs to 16 residues. Trimming pared 4 bases from V and 0 bases from J, leaving 16 bases between. Germline values: CDR1 SGHDT, CDR2 YYEEEE. CDR3: CASSLLNRGMNTEAFF. The CDR3 nucleotides are TGTGCCAGCAGCCTTTTAAATCGAGGTATGAACACTGAAGCTTTCTTT.

The CDR3 reads CASPNVVYEQYF. DNA for the CDR3: TGTGCCAGCCCTAATGTGGTCTACGAGCAGTACTTC. The genes are TRBV6-5 and TRBJ2-5; no reliable D call. The J call is in doubt because the DNA end fits TRBJ2-7 better. In germline, CDR1 is MNHEY, CDR2 SVGAGI. The CDR3 extends over 12 amino acids.

This clone has just a few counts. The rearrangement links TRBV2 to TRBJ1-5; D is unresolved. Germline V gives CDR1 SNHLY, CDR2 FYNNEI. The CDR3 is 13 residues long. V was shortened by 7 bases and J by 4 bases, with 11 bases between the two germline ends. The CDR3, as DNA: TGTGCCAGCAAGGCTGTAGGGAATCAGCCCCAGCATTTT. It codes for CASKAVGNQPQHF.

This clone has ten or more counts. The chain combines TRBV2 with TRBJ1-4; 7 positions agree with TRBD1. The V segment lost 5 bases and the J segment 7 bases; nucleotides outside the gene matches: 7. The CDR3 spans 14 residues. Germline V lookup: CDR1 SNHLY, CDR2 FYNNEI. The CDR3 loop reads CASSRQGGGEKLFF. CDR3 nucleotides: TGTGCCAGCAGTAGACAGGGTGGCGGTGAAAAACTGTTTTTT.

The CDR3 region is CASSLDRISTDTQYF. Written as DNA, the CDR3 is TGTGCCAGCAGCCTGGACAGGATAAGCACAGATACGCAGTATTTT. The gene calls are TRBV11-2 and TRBJ2-3; 7 positions agree with TRBD1. The CDR3 sequence is 15 residues long. Trimming removed 5 bases from V and 0 bases from J; junction bases left unmatched: 5. Germline assignment: CDR1 SGHAT and CDR2 FQNNGV.

This clone appeared a few times. V usage is TRBV2 and J usage is TRBJ2-7, with a possible D match to TRBD2 (5 bases). The V end lost 11 bases, the J end lost 2 bases, and 19 bases lay between the germline ends. This CDR3 has 14 amino acids. Per the germline V gene, CDR1 is SNHLY and CDR2 is FYNNEI. CDR3 bases: TGTGCCGACAAACCCCGAGGAGGCCCCTACGAGCAGTACTTC. Translated, it gives CADKPRGGPYEQYF.

This clone was counted a few times. The chain couples TRBV7-3 to TRBJ1-2, with 12 bases fitting TRBD1. V gave up 5 bases and J gave up 7 bases; unmatched junction bases: 14. The CDR3 is made up of 17 amino acids. CDR1 is SGHTA and CDR2 is FQGTGA in the germline V gene. The CDR3 sequence: CASSLDPRGQGAGGYTF. The CDR3 bases are TGTGCCAGCAGCCTGGACCCCCGGGGACAGGGGGCGGGTGGCTACACCTTC.

The V call is TRBV11-2, the J call TRBJ2-1; D might be TRBD2 (5 bases). The CDR3 is made up of 14 amino acids. V shed 5 bases and J shed 9 bases, with 17 bases lying between them. Germline loops: CDR1 SGHAT, CDR2 FQNNGV. DNA for the CDR3: TGTGCCAGCAGCCCACCCCTAGCAGGCAGTGAGCAGTTCTTC. The encoded protein is CASSPPLAGSEQFF.

This chain uses TRBV5-1 with TRBJ2-4; no clear D. Germline values: CDR1 SGHRS, CDR2 YFSETQ. The CDR3 length is 16 residues. Between the trimmed V and J ends, which lost 0 bases and 0 bases, there was a span of 10 bases. This chain's CDR3 is CASSLAANLAKNIQYF. DNA for the CDR3: TGCGCCAGCAGCTTGGCCGCGAATTTAGCCAAAAACATTCAGTACTTC.

The genes are TRBV5-1 and TRBJ2-3, with 7 bases matching TRBD1. The CDR3 sequence is 16 residues long. Germline values: CDR1 SGHRS, CDR2 YFSETQ. The V and J ends lost 4 bases and 4 bases, in that order; junction bases with no gene match: 12. The CDR3 nucleotides are TGCGCCAGCAGCCGGACAGGTTCCGGTCCGGCAGATACGCAGTATTTT. Its protein product is CASSRTGSGPADTQYF.

This clone was seen more than once but under ten times. J is TRBJ2-5 and V is TRBV28; no definite D call. V lost 1 base and J lost 5, with 11 bases in between. This CDR3 has 14 residues. Germline-derived CDR1 and CDR2 are MDHEN and SYDVKM. CDR3 in DNA: TGTGCCAGCAGTTTATATGTCCACGGGGAGACCCAGTACTTC. This translates into CASSLYVHGETQYF.

This clone has only a few counts. The V and J genes are TRBV25-1 and TRBJ1-5, with 8 bases that match TRBD1. V was pared by 4 bases and J by 7 bases, with 6 bases of the junction left unmatched. The CDR3 has 14 amino acids. In germline, CDR1 is MGHDK, CDR2 SYGVNS. Here the CDR3 DNA reads TGTGCCAGCAGTGCCCGACAGGGGAACCAGCCCCAGCATTTT. This sequence encodes CASSARQGNQPQHF.

The chain recombines TRBV10-3 with TRBJ1-5; 9 positions match TRBD1. The CDR3 is 15 amino acids. Germline loops: CDR1 ENHRY, CDR2 SYGVKD. Trimming cost V 0 bases and J 4 bases; bases outside gene matches: 1. The CDR3 DNA reads as TGTGCCATCAGTGAGTCGGGACAGGGTAATCAGCCCCAGCATTTT. Protein sequence: CAISESGQGNQPQHF.

This clone was detected ten times or more. Additional DNA sequences in this sample encode the identical CDR3. V and J are TRBV18 and TRBJ2-5; D might be TRBD2 (5 bases). In germline, CDR1 is KGHSH, CDR2 LQKENI. The V gene lost 3 bases and the J gene lost 1 base, with 9 bases spanning the gap. This CDR3 has 14 residues. Written as DNA, the CDR3 is TGTGCCAGCTCACCTTTCGGGATCCAAGAGACCCAGTACTTC. This sequence encodes CASSPFGIQETQYF.